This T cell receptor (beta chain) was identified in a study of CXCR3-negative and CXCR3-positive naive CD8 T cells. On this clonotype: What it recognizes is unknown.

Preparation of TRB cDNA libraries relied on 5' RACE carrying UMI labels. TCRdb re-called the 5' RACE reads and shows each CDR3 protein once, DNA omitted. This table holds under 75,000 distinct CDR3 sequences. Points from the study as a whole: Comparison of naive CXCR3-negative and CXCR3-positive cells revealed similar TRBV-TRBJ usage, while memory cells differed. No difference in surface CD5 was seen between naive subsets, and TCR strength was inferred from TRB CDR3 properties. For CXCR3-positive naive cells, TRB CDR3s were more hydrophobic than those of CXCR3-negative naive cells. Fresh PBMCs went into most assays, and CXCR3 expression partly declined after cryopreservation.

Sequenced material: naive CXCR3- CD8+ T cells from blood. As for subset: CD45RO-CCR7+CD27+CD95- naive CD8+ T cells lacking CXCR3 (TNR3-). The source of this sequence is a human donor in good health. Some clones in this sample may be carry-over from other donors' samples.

CDR3 loop: CSVYVAGAYNEQFF. The chain has TRBV29-1 and TRBJ2-1; with no DNA, the TCRdb D assignment of TRBD2 cannot be verified. The CDR3 is 14 residues long. Germline V gene sequence: CDR1 SQVTM, CDR2 ANQGSEA.